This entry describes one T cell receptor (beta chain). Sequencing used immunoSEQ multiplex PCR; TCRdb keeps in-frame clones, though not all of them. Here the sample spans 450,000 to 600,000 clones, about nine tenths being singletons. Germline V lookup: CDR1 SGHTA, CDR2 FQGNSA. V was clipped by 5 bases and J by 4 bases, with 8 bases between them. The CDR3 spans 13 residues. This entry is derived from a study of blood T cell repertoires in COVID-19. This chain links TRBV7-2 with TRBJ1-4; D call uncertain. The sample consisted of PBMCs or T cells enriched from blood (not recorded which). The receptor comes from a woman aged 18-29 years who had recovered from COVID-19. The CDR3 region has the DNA TGTGCCAGCAGCCCGGGGTATAATGAAAAACTGTTTTTT. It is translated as CASSPGYNEKLFF.